The rows below give T cell receptor beta chains drawn from one sample of a study of beta chain features in type 1 diabetes. The assay was immunoSEQ multiplex PCR, and TCRdb's table has in-frame clones only and misses some. The sample shows 150,000 or so clones, about 63% of them seen only once. Sequenced material: naive CD4+ T cells from blood. These receptor sequences come from a man in his thirties or forties with type 1 diabetes. Each CDR3 is given with its conserved first and last residue. Clone size, where shown, is once, few, many, or a class for clones that have expanded.

clone size	V gene	J gene	CDR3 protein
.	TRBV30	TRBJ2-7	CAWSVRGGHYEQYF
.	TRBV29-1	TRBJ1-2	CSVSGADYGYTF
few	TRBV23-1	TRBJ2-4	CASSQPRGQGCRNIQYF
.	TRBV7-2	TRBJ2-5	CASSLGQETQYF
.	TRBV12-5	TRBJ2-1	CASGLLDNEQFF
.	TRBV29-1	TRBJ1-1	CSAGTGFTEAFF
few	TRBV25-1	TRBJ2-2	CASSEGGGSGELFF
.	TRBV2	TRBJ1-6	CASSEQGQTSPLHF
.	TRBV20-1	TRBJ2-1	CSAGRNNEQFF
.	TRBV10-3	TRBJ1-1	CAISGNRGRANTEAFF
.	TRBV28	TRBJ1-1	CASSLGREETEAFF
.	TRBV7-2	TRBJ2-5	CASSYSGVRPETQYF
.	TRBV7-2	TRBJ2-3	CASSPVGTDTQYF
.	TRBV9	TRBJ2-5	CASSVAGIGLETQYF
once	TRBV20-1	TRBJ1-1	CSAGGTEQAFF
few	TRBV4-3	TRBJ1-1	CASSQGWGRVMNTEAFF
.	TRBV7-6	TRBJ2-3	CASSPGLATDTQYF
.	TRBV5-1	TRBJ2-5	CASSSGMQETQYF
.	TRBV27	TRBJ2-7	CASSSAGTGDHEQYF
few	TRBV29-1	TRBJ1-2	CSVFNYGYTF
.	TRBV5-1	TRBJ1-2	CASSLADSGYGYTF
.	TRBV7-9	TRBJ2-7	CASSLGQGVQDEQYF
.	TRBV4-3	TRBJ1-6	CASSRNNSPLHF
.	TRBV30	TRBJ2-7	CAWSPTSGGYEQYF
.	TRBV29-1	TRBJ2-1	CSVDDSGQGSDEQFF
few	TRBV11-2	TRBJ2-1	CASSLGTRRPNEQFF
.	TRBV7-8	TRBJ2-5	CASSSRQGETQYF
.	TRBV9	TRBJ1-6	CASSVGEPGQGSPLHF
.	TRBV6-4	TRBJ2-3	CASSDRRGRTDTQYF
.	TRBV5-1	TRBJ2-5	CASSLAPGQGHQETQYF
once	TRBV11-2	TRBJ2-3	CASSLASSTDTQYF
.	TRBV7-2	TRBJ2-3	CASSLVGGGADTQYF
once	TRBV27	TRBJ2-7	CASSSLYEQYF
few	TRBV6-6	TRBJ1-4	CASSFRLNEKLFF
.	TRBV7-2	TRBJ1-5	CASSSTGKPQHF
.	TRBV7-6	TRBJ2-5	CASSPTRTQYF
few	TRBV5-1	TRBJ2-1	CASTRDSGDSYNEQFF
.	TRBV29-1	TRBJ2-2	CSGGQPDTGELFF
.	TRBV25-1	TRBJ1-4	CASSIHTTNEKLFF
.	TRBV4-1	TRBJ1-2	CASSQEPGHYGYTF
few	TRBV29-1	TRBJ2-5	CSLAAGGETQYF
.	TRBV29-1	TRBJ1-1	CSVEVKTANTEAFF
.	TRBV25-1	TRBJ2-7	CASSKGTYEQYF
.	TRBV29-1	TRBJ2-2	CSVDLAPNTGELFF
.	TRBV5-4	TRBJ2-1	CASSFGGNSYNEQFF